A single sample gave rise to the 2 T cell receptor beta chains below, sequenced in a study of STAT3 mutations in large granular lymphocyte leukemia. Study-wide results and limits: In T-cell large granular lymphocyte leukemia, about half of patients showed multiple immunodominant subclonotypes.

No cognate antigen is known for these TCRs. The repertoire was sequenced with immunoSEQ multiplex PCR; TCRdb's copy has only in-frame clones and lacks some. Of about 9,700 clones listed, around 90% are singletons. What was sequenced was peripheral blood mononuclear cells. These receptor sequences come from a man aged 60 to 75 with T-cell large granular lymphocyte leukemia. Some clones in this sample may be carry-over from other donors' samples.

In DNA form, the CDR3 reads TGTGCCAGCAGTTCCTGGGACAGGGTTTACGAGCAGTACTTC. Protein product: CASSSWDRVYEQYF. The V call is TRBV27, the J call TRBJ2-7; the match to TRBD1 covers 9 bases. V shed 4 bases and J 4 bases; nucleotides not matched to a gene: 5. This CDR3 has 14 residues. CDR1 MNHEY and CDR2 SMNVEV come from the germline V gene (reference sequence).

In DNA, the CDR3 is TGTGCCAGCAGCTCTTCGGGACTAGGGGCCTACGAGCAGTACTTC. Translation gives CASSSSGLGAYEQYF. This rearrangement joins TRBV5-4 to TRBJ2-7, with 8 nucleotides matching TRBD2. The CDR3 has 15 amino acids. CDR1 and CDR2 (germline): SGHNT, YYREEE (reference sequence). Trimming cost V 3 bases and J 2 bases; bases outside gene matches: 7.